The 2 T cell receptor beta chains given below trace back to one sample, sequenced in a study of T cell changes during pregnancy in multiple sclerosis. This table comes from immunoSEQ multiplex PCR, and its TCRdb copy is limited to in-frame clones, with some not included. The sample has tens of thousands of clones, around 93% seen once. The material was peripheral blood, obtained in the first trimester of pregnancy. The origin of the receptors is a female donor in good health, enrolled as a control in a pregnancy study.

This clone was observed a single time. J is TRBJ2-7 and V is TRBV28, with TRBD1 identical over 10 bases. Trimming cost V 4 bases and J 6 bases; bases outside gene matches: 9. The germline CDR1 and CDR2 sequences are MDHEN and SYDVKM. CDR3 length: 15 residues. CDR3 sequence: CASSSSGTGAREQYF. The CDR3 nucleotides are TGTGCCAGCAGTTCCTCCGGGACAGGGGCCCGCGAGCAGTACTTC.

This clone appeared once. The chain carries TRBV11-2 and TRBJ1-1, with 11 positions matching TRBD1. The CDR3 loop spans 15 amino acids. V trimming: 5 bases; J trimming: 7 bases; junction bases outside the gene matches: 9. Germline lookup yields CDR1 SGHAT and CDR2 FQNNGV. The CDR3 region has the DNA TGTGCCAGCAGCACAGGCGGGACAGGGGGAGATGAAGCTTTCTTT. Encoded protein: CASSTGGTGGDEAFF.